This T cell receptor beta chain was sequenced for a study of cytomegalovirus exposure and HLA in healthy donors. The CDR3 spans 15 residues. The V gene lost 2 bases and the J gene lost 2 bases, with 10 bases spanning the gap. CDR1 and CDR2 (germline): SGHAT, FQDESV (reference sequence). The PCR contained 60 Vbeta and 13 Jbeta primers. Data came from immunoSEQ multiplex PCR; TCRdb stores just in-frame clones and leaves some out. This sample has 150,000 to 200,000 clones, with 76% found just once. In its sample, this clone was seen a few times. Sequencing used PBMCs. This TCR came from a man aged 18 to 30 in good health and CMV-seronegative. The rearrangement links TRBV11-1 to TRBJ1-3, with TRBD1 as a possible D gene (5 bases). The CDR3 DNA is TGTGCCAGCAGCTTACTACGGGGGACTGGAAACACCATATATTTT. Amino acid sequence: CASSLLRGTGNTIYF.